The 22 T cell receptor beta chains below all came from one sample that was sequenced in a study of blood T cell repertoires in COVID-19. Assay: immunoSEQ multiplex PCR; the TCRdb copy retains only in-frame clones and omits some. The data hold 100,000 to 150,000 clones, with 85% observed a single time. What was sequenced was peripheral blood. These receptors all come from a woman over 75 with acute or convalescent COVID-19.

The chain employs TRBV4-2 and TRBJ2-1; tentative D call: TRBD2 (6 bases). V lost 1 base and J lost 3, with 16 bases in between. This CDR3 comprises 17 residues. CDR1 LGHNA and CDR2 YNFKEQ come from the germline V gene. This CDR3 reads CASSQGPTRGGYNEQFF. CDR3 coding DNA: TGTGCCAGCAGCCAAGGACCTACGCGGGGAGGCTACAATGAGCAGTTCTTC.

The chain carries TRBV19 and TRBJ1-2; D ambiguous. CDR1 and CDR2 from the germline V gene are LNHDA and SQIVND (reference sequence). CDR3 length: 12 amino acids. Trimming stripped 6 bases from V and 2 bases from J, with 7 bases between. In DNA, the CDR3 is TGTGCCAGTAGAAGAGGGAACTATGGCTACACCTTC. This codes for CASRRGNYGYTF.

The J gene is TRBJ1-2, the V gene TRBV5-1, with 10 bases aligning to TRBD1. Trimming cost V 4 bases and J 2 bases; bases outside gene matches: 5. CDR1 and CDR2 from the germline V gene are SGHRS and YFSETQ. CDR3 length: 15 amino acids. The CDR3 coding sequence is TGCGCCAGCAGCCTAGGGACAGGGGCAAACTATGGCTACACCTTC. Translating gives CASSLGTGANYGYTF.

This clone showed up just once. The chain links TRBV25-1 to TRBJ1-4, with a weak D call TRBD1 (5 bases). V was pared by 5 bases and J by 3 bases, with 10 bases between. Germline assignment: CDR1 MGHDK and CDR2 SYGVNS. CDR3 length equals 14 residues. The CDR3 loop reads CASSPGLANEKLFF. The CDR3 nucleotides are TGTGCCAGCAGTCCGGGACTGGCTAATGAAAAACTGTTTTTT.

The J gene is TRBJ2-6, the V gene TRBV19, with a weak D call TRBD1 (6 bases). Trimming took 3 bases from V and 4 from J, leaving 7 bases between them. The CDR3 has 14 amino acids. Germline loops: CDR1 LNHDA, CDR2 SQIVND (reference sequence). CDR3 sequence: CASSITGGANVLTF. In DNA, the CDR3 is TGTGCCAGTAGTATCACAGGGGGGGCCAACGTCCTGACTTTC. The full variable domain, rest sourced from reference TRBV19 and TRBJ2-6, is DGGITQSPKYLFRKEGQNVTLSCEQNLNHDAMYWYRQDPGQGLRLIYYSQIVNDFQKGDIAEGYSVSREKKESFPLTVTSAQKNPTAFYLCASSITGGANVLTFGAGSRLTVL.

V is TRBV19 and J is TRBJ1-6, with D possibly matching TRBD1 (6 bases). The CDR3 has 16 residues. Germline lookup yields CDR1 LNHDA and CDR2 SQIVND (reference sequence). V was pared by 1 base and J by 7 bases, with 14 bases between. The CDR3 protein is CASSIGQGTQNSPLHF. The DNA of the CDR3 is TGTGCCAGTAGTATAGGACAAGGGACACAAAATTCACCCCTCCACTTT.

This clone came up a few times. V gene TRBV11-2 combines with J gene TRBJ1-5; D is uncertain. V was clipped by 3 bases and J by 0 bases, with 9 bases between them. This CDR3 has 15 residues. Germline CDR1 SGHAT, CDR2 FQNNGV. This CDR3 reads CASSLFGNSNQPQHF. Here the CDR3 DNA reads TGTGCCAGCAGCTTGTTCGGGAATAGCAATCAGCCCCAGCATTTT.

The genes are TRBV7-3 and TRBJ2-1; 9 bases are shared with TRBD2. Germline V gives CDR1 SGHTA, CDR2 FQGTGA. The CDR3 runs to 18 residues. With 5 bases clipped from V and 5 bases from J, the junction kept 16 bases outside the gene matches. The CDR3 region is CASSRRGVASGADNEQFF. CDR3 DNA: TGTGCCAGCAGCCGCCGGGGTGTCGCTAGCGGGGCGGACAATGAGCAGTTCTTC.

The genes are TRBV3-1 (or the pseudogene TRBV3-2) and TRBJ1-2; a possible D gene is TRBD1 (6 bases). The CDR3 totals 13 residues. Germline assignment: CDR1 LGHDT and CDR2 YNNKEL (reference sequence). V gave up 1 base and J gave up 4 bases, with 7 bases separating them. The CDR3, as DNA: TGTGCCAGCAGCCAAGGGGGGCCCTATGGCTACACCTTC. Protein: CASSQGGPYGYTF.

The V gene is TRBV10-3, the J gene TRBJ1-5, with D unresolved. This CDR3 has 13 amino acids. Germline V lookup: CDR1 ENHRY, CDR2 SYGVKD. With 5 bases removed from V and 7 bases from J, the gap between germline ends came to 12 bases. DNA for the CDR3: TGTGCCATCAGTTCTGAGGATGGCCAGCCCCAGCATTTT. This encodes CAISSEDGQPQHF.

The rearrangement links TRBV28 to TRBJ1-2; D may be TRBD1 (5 bases). Looked up from germline, CDR1 is MDHEN and CDR2 is SYDVKM. Between the trimmed V and J ends, which lost 5 bases and 5 bases, there was a span of 15 bases. The CDR3 totals 14 residues. The DNA for the CDR3 is TGTGCCAGCAGTCTCCAAGTGGGGGGTTATGGCTACACCTTC. Translated: CASSLQVGGYGYTF.

V is TRBV6-2 or TRBV6-3 and J is TRBJ2-1, with a weak D call TRBD1 (5 bases). Between the trimmed V and J ends, which lost 2 bases and 10 bases, there was a span of 12 bases. The CDR3 runs to 13 residues. The germline gives CDR1 MNHEY, CDR2 SVGEGT. CDR3 nucleotides: TGTGCCAGCAGTTACGTCGGGCAGGGCGAGCAGTTCTTC. This translates into CASSYVGQGEQFF.

The chain is built from TRBV7-9 and TRBJ1-1; weak D call: TRBD1 (6 bases). Germline V lookup: CDR1 SEHNR, CDR2 FQNEAQ (reference sequence). Trimming removed 3 bases from V and 2 bases from J, with 13 bases in between. The CDR3 extends over 15 amino acids. CDR3 residues: CASSFNGGSNTEAFF. The CDR3 bases are TGTGCCAGCAGCTTCAATGGGGGCTCTAACACTGAAGCTTTCTTT.

CDR3 sequence reads: CASSLQGAAGNTIYF. The CDR3 DNA reads as TGCGCCAGCAGCTTACAGGGGGCGGCTGGAAACACCATATATTTT. The chain employs TRBV5-1 and TRBJ1-3, with TRBD1 identical over 9 bases. Trimming took 2 bases from V and 2 from J; bases not matched to a gene: 2. This CDR3 has 15 amino acids. Germline CDR1 and CDR2: SGHRS and YFSETQ.

This rearrangement joins TRBV28 to TRBJ2-1; 7 bases are a match to TRBD2. The CDR3 contains 12 residues. Germline CDR1 reads MDHEN; CDR2 reads SYDVKM. With 4 bases clipped from V and 12 bases from J, the junction kept 6 bases outside the gene matches. CDR3 coding DNA: TGTGCCAGCAGTTCCCCGGGACTACTGCAGTTCTTC. Amino acids: CASSSPGLLQFF.

The chain has TRBV4-1 and TRBJ1-3, with D perhaps TRBD1 (6 bases). Trimming removed 4 bases at V and 4 bases at J, with 17 bases between. Germline V gene sequence: CDR1 MGHRA, CDR2 YSYEKL. This CDR3 contains 16 residues. The CDR3 DNA sequence: TGCGCCAGCAGCCCGAGCGAGGGGGGGTGGGGAAACACCATATATTTT. It translates to CASSPSEGGWGNTIYF.

This rearrangement joins TRBV14 to TRBJ1-2; 9 positions match TRBD1. V was clipped by 1 base and J by 4 bases; unmatched bases: 4. The V gene's germline CDR1 is SGHDN and CDR2 FVKESK. This CDR3 is built from 15 residues. Here the CDR3 DNA reads TGTGCCAGCAGCCAAGTACCGGGACAGGGCTATGGCTACACCTTC. It specifies CASSQVPGQGYGYTF.

This sequence joins TRBV7-8 and TRBJ1-5; no definite D call. The V and J ends lost 2 bases and 6 bases respectively, with 11 bases between them. Germline CDR1 reads SGHVS; CDR2 reads FQNEAQ. The CDR3 extends over 14 amino acids. The CDR3 protein is CASSLSAGSQPQHF. The CDR3 DNA follows: TGTGCCAGCAGCTTATCGGCGGGAAGTCAGCCCCAGCATTTT.

The rearrangement joins TRBV5-4 to TRBJ2-5, with D perhaps TRBD1 (5 bases). CDR1 is SGHNT and CDR2 is YYREEE in the germline V gene (reference sequence). Deletions cut 0 bases from V and 5 bases from J, with 14 bases between. The length of the CDR3 is 15 residues. CDR3 in amino acids: CASSLGTRAVETQYF. The DNA for the CDR3 is TGTGCCAGCAGCTTGGGGACAAGGGCGGTGGAGACCCAGTACTTC.

This chain uses TRBV5-1 with TRBJ2-1; TRBD1 agrees at 7 bases. The junction had 3 bases not matched to a gene; V was cut back by 4 bases and J by 5 bases. The CDR3 totals 13 residues. Germline V gives CDR1 SGHRS, CDR2 YFSETQ. CDR3 protein: CASSAGTDNEQFF. The CDR3 region has the DNA TGCGCCAGCAGCGCCGGGACAGACAATGAGCAGTTCTTC.

The J gene is TRBJ2-3, the V gene TRBV5-1, with 11 bases identical to TRBD2. Per the germline V gene, CDR1 is SGHRS and CDR2 is YFSETQ. The CDR3 is made up of 16 amino acids. Germline trimming cut 2 bases from V and 2 bases from J; bases unmatched to any gene: 4. CDR3 sequence (DNA): TGCGCCAGCAGCTTACTAGCGGGGGACCACACAGATACGCAGTATTTT. It yields the protein CASSLLAGDHTDTQYF.

DNA of the CDR3: TGTGCCAGCAGTGTGTTCAGCGGGGGGCGTGAGACCCAGTACTTC. It codes for CASSVFSGGRETQYF. This chain links TRBV28 with TRBJ2-5, with 9 bases fitting TRBD2. The CDR3 consists of 15 residues. CDR1 and CDR2 (germline): MDHEN, SYDVKM. The V gene end was trimmed by 5 bases and the J gene end by 5 bases; junction bases not matched to a gene: 9.